Listed below are T cell receptor beta chains from one sample, sequenced in a study of regulatory T cells in long-lasting Graves disease. MiXCR was run by TCRdb on the multiplex PCR reads, yielding one entry per CDR3 protein. This table has about 530,000 distinct CDR3 sequences, approximately 16% appearing once. This same sample was also taken into another study, of T cells in Graves' hyperthyroidism and ophthalmopathy.

The source was peripheral blood mononuclear cells (PBMCs), collected at new diagnosis, from a patient treated with antithyroid drugs. The receptors come from a woman aged 35-60 years with Graves disease. The CDR3 runs from the conserved cysteine through the conserved F or W. A D gene is named only where the DNA matches it firmly. Not all rows give a size; the values are once, few, many and, for expanded clones, a class.

clone_size	d_call	j_call	v_call	cdr3_nt	cdr3_aa
many	-	TRBJ1-2	TRBV11-2	TGTGCCAGCAGCTTAGGGGTGAGCTATGGCTACACCTTC	CASSLGVSYGYTF
-	TRBD1	TRBJ2-2	TRBV2	TGTGCCAGCAGTCGCGACAGGGTCGGTACCGGGGAGCTGTTTTTT	CASSRDRVGTGELFF
many	TRBD2	TRBJ2-3	TRBV7-9	TGTGCCAGCAGCTTAAAGCGGGCGGGAGGAGATACGCAGTATTTT	CASSLKRAGGDTQYF
-	TRBD1	TRBJ1-2	TRBV5-6	TGTGCCAGCAGCTATGACAGGGGAACGGGTGGCTACACCTTC	CASSYDRGTGGYTF
many	TRBD1	TRBJ1-1	TRBV18	TGTGCCAGCTCGGGACTCAGGGGGCTGAACACTGAAGCTTTCTTT	CASSGLRGLNTEAFF
-	-	TRBJ2-1	TRBV5-1	TGCGCCAGCAGTGTCCCAGCGAGTCCCGATGAGCAGTTCTTC	CASSVPASPDEQFF
-	-	TRBJ2-1	TRBV3-1	TGTGCCAGCAGCCCCCTAGAGGGGGTTACAGATGAGCAGTTCTTC	CASSPLEGVTDEQFF
many	TRBD1	TRBJ2-6	TRBV6-1	TGTGCCAGCAGCCGCGGACAGGGGTCCGGGGCCAACGTCCTGACTTTC	CASSRGQGSGANVLTF
few	-	TRBJ1-5	TRBV24-1	TGTGCGTTTAAGGAGGTTTGGCAGCCCCAGCATTTT	CAFKEVWQPQHF
-	-	TRBJ1-4	TRBV20-1	TGCAGTGCTAGCCATGACGGCGACGAAAAACTGTTTTTT	CSASHDGDEKLFF
-	-	TRBJ1-2	TRBV6-1	TGTGCCAGCAGTGGAAGGGAGGTCTATGGCTACACCTTC	CASSGREVYGYTF
-	-	TRBJ2-2	TRBV4-1	TGCGCCAGCAGCCAAGGAGGCAGGATGGGCACCGGGGAGCTGTTTTTT	CASSQGGRMGTGELFF
few	-	TRBJ1-1	TRBV6-2/TRBV6-3	TGTGCCAGCAGTTTAAGACACCCTGAAGCTTTCTTT	CASSLRHPEAFF
-	-	TRBJ2-7	TRBV11-3	TGTGCCAGCAGCCCCCTGTTGGTGGGGAAAAGCTCCTACGAGCAGTACTTC	CASSPLLVGKSSYEQYF
-	TRBD1	TRBJ1-2	TRBV2	TGTGCCAGCAGTGAATTTGGACAGGGGAAAGAGATTTATGGCTACACCTTC	CASSEFGQGKEIYGYTF
many	-	TRBJ1-2	TRBV28	TGTGCCAGCAGTTCACAGGGTGGCTACACCTTC	CASSSQGGYTF
many	TRBD1	TRBJ1-1	TRBV3-1	TGTGCCAGCAGCCAGCTCCCAGGGGGCGTAGACACTGAAGCTTTCTTT	CASSQLPGGVDTEAFF
few	TRBD2	TRBJ2-7	TRBV20-1	TGCAGTGCTGAACGGGGGGGCGGAAGCGAGCAGTACTTC	CSAERGGGSEQYF
few	TRBD1	TRBJ1-2	TRBV20-1	TGCAGTGCTGAGACTTTTACAGGGGGCGACTATGGCTACACCTTC	CSAETFTGGDYGYTF
many	TRBD2	TRBJ2-1	TRBV7-2	TGTGCCAGCAGCTTAGTAGCTAGCGGGGCCTGGAATGAGCAGTTCTTC	CASSLVASGAWNEQFF
few	-	TRBJ2-5	TRBV20-1	TGCAGTGCTAGGGTTTCCACTAGGAGAGAGACCCAGTACTTC	CSARVSTRRETQYF
many	TRBD1	TRBJ1-2	TRBV4-1	TGCGCCAGCAGCGCTGACAGGGCAAACTATGGCTACACCTTC	CASSADRANYGYTF
few	-	TRBJ1-3	TRBV11-1	TGTGCCAGCACCCCCGGGGTAACTTTTGGAAACACCATATATTTT	CASTPGVTFGNTIYF
many	TRBD2	TRBJ2-2	TRBV3-1	TGTGCCAGCAGCCCACTAGCGGGGGACGCGAACACCGGGGAGCTGTTTTTT	CASSPLAGDANTGELFF
many	-	TRBJ2-3	TRBV11-2	TGTGCCAGCAGCCCTAGGGGGGGCCCCCCAGATACGCAGTATTTT	CASSPRGGPPDTQYF
many	-	TRBJ2-2	TRBV12-3/TRBV12-4	TGTGCCAGCAGGCTGGACAGCCGAACCGGGGAGCTGTTTTTT	CASRLDSRTGELFF
-	-	TRBJ1-3	TRBV18	TGTGCCAGCTCTCCTAATCCGGCAGGGTCTGGAAACACCATATATTTT	CASSPNPAGSGNTIYF
-	TRBD1	TRBJ2-1	TRBV25-1	TGTGCCAGCAGTCACCCTCGAGGACAGGGGATCCATGAGCAGTTCTTC	CASSHPRGQGIHEQFF
-	-	TRBJ2-7	TRBV19	TGTGCCAGTAGTAATACAGGTGCCTCCTACGAGCAGTACTTC	CASSNTGASYEQYF
few	-	TRBJ1-6	TRBV12-3/TRBV12-4	TGTGCCAGCAGTTTCGGGCTCGTGGGTGGTTCACCCCTCCACTTT	CASSFGLVGGSPLHF
few	-	TRBJ1-3	TRBV12-3/TRBV12-4	TGTGCCAGCAGCCAGGGAATCTCTGGAAACACCATATATTTT	CASSQGISGNTIYF
few	-	TRBJ1-3	TRBV6-1	TGTGCCAGCAGTATGGTAGGGGGGACTGGAAACACCATATATTTT	CASSMVGGTGNTIYF
many	-	TRBJ1-5	TRBV12-3/TRBV12-4	TGTGCCAGCAGTTTTCAGAGTAATCAGCCCCAGCATTTT	CASSFQSNQPQHF
many	-	TRBJ1-1	TRBV12-3/TRBV12-4	TGTGCCAGCAGTCGACTCGCGGGTTCCACTGAAGCTTTCTTT	CASSRLAGSTEAFF
many	TRBD1	TRBJ1-5	TRBV28	TGTGCCAGCAGCCGGACAGGTCGGCGTCAGCCCCAGCATTTT	CASSRTGRRQPQHF
few	-	TRBJ2-2	TRBV18	TGTGCCAGCTCACCTGGGTTGAGAGGCGACACCGGGGAGCTGTTTTTT	CASSPGLRGDTGELFF
few	-	TRBJ1-4	TRBV13	TGTGCCAGCAGCATCAGAGGCGGTCCGGCCGAAAAACTGTTTTTT	CASSIRGGPAEKLFF
-	TRBD1	TRBJ2-7	TRBV20-1	TGCAGTGCCAGGGACAGGGGATTCTACGAGCAGTACTTC	CSARDRGFYEQYF
many	-	TRBJ1-4	TRBV18	TGTGCCAGCAGCCCGGGGGGTGAAAAACTGTTTTTT	CASSPGGEKLFF
few	-	TRBJ1-1	TRBV7-6	TGTGCCAGCGGAGATGGGACTGAAGCTTTCTTT	CASGDGTEAFF
many	TRBD1	TRBJ2-3	TRBV14	TGTGCCAGCAGCATCGGACAGGGTAATGTGGCAGATACGCAGTATTTT	CASSIGQGNVADTQYF
many	-	TRBJ2-1	TRBV30	TGTGCCTGGGGTGCAGGGACTTACAATGAGCAGTTCTTC	CAWGAGTYNEQFF
few	-	TRBJ1-1	TRBV4-1	TGCGCCAGCAGCCAAGAGGAACGATTAACTGAAGCTTTCTTT	CASSQEERLTEAFF
-	TRBD2	TRBJ2-5	TRBV7-9	TGTGCCAGCAGCTTATCGCGGGGGGGCAAGGAGACCCAGTACTTC	CASSLSRGGKETQYF
few	-	TRBJ2-1	TRBV5-4	TGTGCCAGCAGCCCGGAGGCGGACTACTGGGGGGACACTAAGTTCTTC	CASSPEADYWGDTKFF